This section outlines one T cell receptor (beta chain) sequence together with its context. This clone has a handful of counts. Its specific antigen is unknown. No much larger clonotype is one base removed from it; base qualities were not supplied. TCRbeta CDR3 regions were amplified from genomic DNA by means of the immunoSEQ Assay, a bias-controlled multiplex PCR. In the paper's pipeline: The number of nucleated cells in each sample was estimated from the amplification of reference gene primers within the assay. To quantify the absolute abundance of each unique TCRbeta CDR3 rearrangement, sequence reads were collapsed and filtered. For each sample, productive Simpson clonality was calculated as the square root of Simpson's diversity index over productive rearrangements. TCRdb stores this immuneACCESS table with in-frame sequences only. Part of the clones is absent; in the studies checked, under half of the shortfall reflects unresolved V genes, and no reason is known for the rest. V and J calls and clone size come straight from that table; D and trimming were deduced from the DNA. Here the sample has some 250,000 clones; 80% to 90% occur a single time. The ten top clones hold 12% of the sample.

This entry comes from a study of blood T cell repertoires in COVID-19 (dated by TCRdb to 2018 to 2020). General notes on the study: Samples from collaborators originated in the United States, Italy and Spain and spanned both the acute and convalescent phases of COVID-19. The repertoires were released in a freely available public database intended as a resource for research on the immune response to SARS-CoV-2. Deeply sampled blood TCRbeta repertoires from subjects exposed to, actively infected with, or recovered from COVID-19 were included in the dataset. Samples were obtained from the ongoing ImmuneRACE study (first 160 participants) and from 950 to 1,500 subjects provided by 6 global collaborators. A de-identified subject ID, COVID-19 status, age in years and sex were almost always included in the sample metadata. Where available, HLA class I and class II types were obtained from metadata supplied by the sample provider rather than from assay-based typing. The prospective study material was composed of cDNA or gDNA derived from T cells, B-cell-depleted T cells, or PBMCs.

Including the terminal cysteine and phenylalanine, the CDR3 comprises 15 residues. Only the CDR3 portion is preserved as DNA: 45 bases, with reading frame beginning at the first base. From the germline V gene, CDR1 is SGHTA and CDR2 is FQGNSA. V gives up 5 bases and J gives up 8 bases, and the segment between their germline ends measures 21 bases. One collaborating source in Seattle enrolled patients while the patients were actively infected and followed the patients over time throughout the course of disease. The collaborating institutions used their own protocols to collect whole blood in K2EDTA tubes. For TCRbeta analysis, collaborators shipped samples in one of three forms: frozen whole blood, isolated PBMCs, or DNA extracted from either of those sample types. Beyond this particular receptor, the publication reports: The amount of clinical and demographic metadata varied by source and participant and was provided uncurated.

The sequenced sample consisted of peripheral blood. Recombination joined TRBV7-2 with TRBJ1-2; TRBD1 is possibly the D segment (6 matching bases). This receptor was obtained from a woman aged 25-40 years with COVID-19, enrolled during active disease. For the CDR3, the sequence is CASSPGAGWTGGYTF. The bases are TGTGCCAGCAGCCCAGGGGCAGGGTGGACCGGGGGCTACACCTTC.